These 11 T cell receptor beta chains came from one sample sequenced in a study of cytomegalovirus exposure and HLA in healthy donors (dated by TCRdb to 2015 to 2018). Library construction relied on the immunoSEQ multiplex PCR assay. For the multiplex PCR, a mixture combining 60 forward primers for TCR Vbeta segments and 13 reverse primers for TCR Jbeta segments was used. In TCRdb, the immuneACCESS table is reduced to in-frame sequences with V and J assigned. These tables do not hold every clone; where another copy was compared, an unresolved V gene accounts for under half, and the others remain unexplained. Per the sample table, the count is approximately 96,000 clones. 5.5% to 6.5% of the sample rests with the top ten. Material for sequencing was PBMCs. All receptors come from a girl aged 10-17 years in good health and CMV-seropositive.

The gene calls are TRBV6-5 and TRBJ2-3, with TRBD2 identical over 7 bases. This CDR3 is 15 amino acids long. Germline values: CDR1 MNHEY, CDR2 SVGAGI. Trimming took 5 bases from V and 2 from J; bases not matched to a gene: 7. The CDR3 nucleotides read TGTGCCAGCAGTAGGACTAGAGGGATCACAGATACGCAGTATTTT. Encoded protein: CASSRTRGITDTQYF.

The chain combines TRBV30 with TRBJ1-5; 11 bases agree with TRBD1. The CDR3 is 14 amino acids. CDR1 is GTSNPN and CDR2 is SVGIG in the germline V gene (reference sequence). V gave up 5 bases and J gave up 7 bases; unmatched junction bases: 7. The CDR3: CAWAKGQGGQPQHF. In DNA, the CDR3 is TGTGCCTGGGCTAAGGGACAGGGGGGGCAGCCCCAGCATTTT.

V is TRBV4-2 and J is TRBJ2-1; D may be TRBD1 (6 bases). The CDR3 sequence is 13 residues long. The germline V gene has CDR1 LGHNA and CDR2 YNFKEQ. Trimming removed 1 base from V and 8 bases from J, with 9 bases in between. Here the CDR3 reads CASSQGKGDEQFF. CDR3 in DNA: TGTGCCAGCAGCCAAGGGAAGGGGGATGAGCAGTTCTTC.

The chain links TRBV4-3 to TRBJ1-6, with D unresolved. Trimming stripped 1 base from V and 9 bases from J, with 16 bases between. The CDR3 runs 16 residues. Germline CDR1 is LGHNA and CDR2 is YSLEER. The CDR3 sequence is CASSQGRISPSSPLHF. The CDR3, as DNA: TGCGCCAGCAGCCAAGGCCGAATAAGCCCAAGTTCACCCCTCCACTTT.

This chain connects TRBV6-5 to TRBJ1-1, with 11 bases identical to TRBD1. The length of the CDR3 is 15 residues. Looked up from germline, CDR1 is MNHEY and CDR2 is SVGAGI. With V trimmed by 7 bases and J by 3 bases, 7 bases remained unmatched. Here the CDR3 reads CASNGQGAGDTEAFF. CDR3 nucleotide sequence: TGTGCCAGCAACGGACAGGGGGCAGGTGACACTGAAGCTTTCTTT.

V is TRBV5-5 and J is TRBJ2-7; no clear D gene. The germline gives CDR1 SGHKS, CDR2 YYEKEE (reference sequence). V lost 0 bases and J lost 2, with 6 bases in between. The CDR3 loop spans 13 amino acids. As DNA, the CDR3 is TGTGCCAGCAGCTTGGGACTGACCTACGAGCAGTACTTC. Amino acids: CASSLGLTYEQYF.

About this clone itself: This CDR3 is also generated by other DNA sequences in the sample. The chain couples TRBV18 to TRBJ1-5; TRBD1 aligns across 8 bases. Trimming removed 3 bases from V and 5 bases from J; junction bases left unmatched: 0. Per the germline V gene, CDR1 is KGHSH and CDR2 is LQKENI. This CDR3 contains 13 residues. CDR3 protein: CASSPDRDQPQHF. CDR3 bases: TGTGCCAGCTCACCGGACAGGGATCAGCCCCAGCATTTT. The full variable domain, with the rest looked up from reference TRBV18 and TRBJ1-5, is NAGVMQNPRHLVRRRGQEARLRCSPMKGHSHVYWYRQLPEEGLKFMVYLQKENIIDESGMPKERFSAEFPKEGPSILRIQQVVRGDSAAYFCASSPDRDQPQHFGDGTRLSIL.

V usage is TRBV6-5 and J usage is TRBJ2-3, with D unresolved. This CDR3 is 11 amino acids long. CDR1 and CDR2 (germline): MNHEY, SVGAGI. With 4 bases removed from V and 6 bases from J, the gap between germline ends came to 5 bases. The DNA for the CDR3 is TGTGCCAGCAGTTCCGTGGATACGCAGTATTTT. Translated: CASSSVDTQYF.

This chain links TRBV4-1 with TRBJ2-5; TRBD2 agrees at 7 bases. The CDR3 is 16 amino acids. After removal of 1 base from V and 1 base from J, the junction contained 6 bases not matched to a gene. Per germline, CDR1 MGHRA and CDR2 YSYEKL. The CDR3 bases are TGCGCCAGCAGCCAAGGTCGAGGCGGGGGCCAAGAGACCCAGTACTTC. Protein product: CASSQGRGGGQETQYF.

The chain is built from TRBV6-1 and TRBJ1-5; a possible D gene is TRBD1 (6 bases). The V and J ends lost 8 bases and 5 bases respectively, with 13 bases between them. This CDR3 has 13 amino acids. CDR1 is MNHNS and CDR2 is SASEGT in the germline V gene. DNA for the CDR3: TGTGCCAGCGTGGGGGCTGCTTATCAGCCCCAGCATTTT. It translates to CASVGAAYQPQHF.

CDR3 protein: CASRGRGQGKTEAFF. The CDR3 coding sequence is TGTGCCAGCAGGGGCCGCGGACAGGGTAAAACTGAAGCTTTCTTT. V is TRBV6-5 and J is TRBJ1-1; 8 bases are shared with TRBD1. V lost 6 bases, J lost 5 bases, and 11 bases stayed unmatched. The CDR3 length is 15 residues. CDR1 MNHEY and CDR2 SVGAGI come from the germline V gene.